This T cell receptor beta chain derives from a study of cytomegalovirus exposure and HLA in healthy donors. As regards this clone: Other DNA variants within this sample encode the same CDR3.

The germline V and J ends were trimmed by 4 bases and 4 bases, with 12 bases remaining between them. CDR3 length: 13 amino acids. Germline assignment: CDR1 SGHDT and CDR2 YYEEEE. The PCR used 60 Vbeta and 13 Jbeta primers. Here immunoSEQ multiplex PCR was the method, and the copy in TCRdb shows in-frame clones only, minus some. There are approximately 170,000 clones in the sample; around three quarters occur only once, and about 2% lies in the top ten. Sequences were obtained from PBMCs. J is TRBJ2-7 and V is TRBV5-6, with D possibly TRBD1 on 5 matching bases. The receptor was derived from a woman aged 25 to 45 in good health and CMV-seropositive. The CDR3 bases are TGTGCCAGCAGCCTCAGAGACAGTTACGAGCAGTACTTC. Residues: CASSLRDSYEQYF.